This entry describes one T cell receptor beta chain. Its antigen is not yet known. Base qualities were left out, and no much larger clone turns up one base away. Libraries were prepared through the immunoSEQ multiplex PCR assay. TCRdb stores this immuneACCESS table with in-frame sequences only. Part of the clones is absent; in the studies checked, under half of the shortfall reflects unresolved V genes, and no reason is known for the rest. The sample data list over 80,000 clones, and just under 85% of these were observed just once. Around a fifth of the sample is taken by the ten largest. This sample was taken from a study of control samples from healthy donors and cancer patients (dated by TCRdb to the early 2020s). V loses 10 bases, J loses 1 base, and the germline ends lie 16 bases apart. The germline V gene encodes CDR1 LNHDA and CDR2 SQIVND (reference sequence). Reading from cysteine to phenylalanine, the CDR3 counts 14 amino acids. The kept DNA is CDR3 alone, 42 bases in frame from the first base.

The sequencing input was blood. The source is a man younger than 40 in good health. The chain is assembled from TRBV19 and TRBJ1-1; TRBD1 might be the D gene, on 6 matching bases. DNA sequence: TGTGCCACTTCCCCCGGGACATCGAACACTGAAGCTTTCTTT. The resulting protein is CATSPGTSNTEAFF.